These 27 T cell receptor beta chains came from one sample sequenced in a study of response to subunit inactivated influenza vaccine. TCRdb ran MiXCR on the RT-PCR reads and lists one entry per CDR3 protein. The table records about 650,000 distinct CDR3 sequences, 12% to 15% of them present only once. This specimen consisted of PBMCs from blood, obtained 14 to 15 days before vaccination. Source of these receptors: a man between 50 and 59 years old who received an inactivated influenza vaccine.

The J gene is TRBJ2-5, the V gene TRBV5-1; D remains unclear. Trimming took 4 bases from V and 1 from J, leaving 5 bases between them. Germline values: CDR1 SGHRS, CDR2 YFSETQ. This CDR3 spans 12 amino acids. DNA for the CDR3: TGCGCCAGCAGCGCGGCCCAAGAGACCCAGTACTTC. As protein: CASSAAQETQYF.

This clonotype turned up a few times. CDR3 sequence: CASTSGAGTYEQYF. CDR3 DNA: TGTGCCAGCACCTCAGGGGCCGGAACCTACGAGCAGTACTTC. This sequence joins TRBV6-1 and TRBJ2-7; perhaps TRBD1 as D (6 bases). Trimming took 7 bases from V and 2 from J, leaving 15 bases between them. This CDR3 region has 14 residues. In germline, CDR1 is MNHNS, CDR2 SASEGT.

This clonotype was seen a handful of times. This CDR3 is CASGRGGPLTDTQYF. The DNA for the CDR3 is TGTGCCAGTGGAAGGGGGGGGCCCCTCACAGATACGCAGTATTTT. V is TRBV12-3 or TRBV12-4 and J is TRBJ2-3, with D possibly TRBD2 on 7 matching bases. V lost 9 bases, J lost 2 bases, and 18 bases lay in between. The CDR3 spans 15 residues.

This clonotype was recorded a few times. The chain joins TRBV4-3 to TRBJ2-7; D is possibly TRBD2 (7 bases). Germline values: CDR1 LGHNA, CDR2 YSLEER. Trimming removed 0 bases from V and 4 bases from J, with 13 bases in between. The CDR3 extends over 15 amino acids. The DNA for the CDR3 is TGCGCCAGCAGCCAAGATTTGGGGGGGCCGTACGAGCAGTACTTC. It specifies CASSQDLGGPYEQYF.

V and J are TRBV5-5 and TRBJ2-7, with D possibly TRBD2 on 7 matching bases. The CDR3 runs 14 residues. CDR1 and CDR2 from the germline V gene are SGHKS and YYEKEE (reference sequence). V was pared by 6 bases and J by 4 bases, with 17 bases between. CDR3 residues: CASTTWGGRYEQYF. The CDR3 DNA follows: TGTGCCAGCACCACCTGGGGGGGGCGGTACGAGCAGTACTTC.

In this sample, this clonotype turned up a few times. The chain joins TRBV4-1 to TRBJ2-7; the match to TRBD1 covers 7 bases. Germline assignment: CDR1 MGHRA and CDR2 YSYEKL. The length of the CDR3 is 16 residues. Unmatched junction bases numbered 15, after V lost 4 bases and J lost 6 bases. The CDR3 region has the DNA TGCGCCAGCAGCCCGGGACAGTTTCGGCGTACGGGCGAGCAGTACTTC. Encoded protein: CASSPGQFRRTGEQYF.

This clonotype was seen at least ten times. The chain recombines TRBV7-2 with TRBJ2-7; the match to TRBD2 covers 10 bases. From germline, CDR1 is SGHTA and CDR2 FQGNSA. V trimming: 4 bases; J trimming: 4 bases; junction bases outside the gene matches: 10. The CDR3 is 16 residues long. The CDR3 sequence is CASSSPTSGNPYEQYF. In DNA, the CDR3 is TGTGCCAGCAGCTCACCTACTAGCGGGAACCCATACGAGCAGTACTTC.

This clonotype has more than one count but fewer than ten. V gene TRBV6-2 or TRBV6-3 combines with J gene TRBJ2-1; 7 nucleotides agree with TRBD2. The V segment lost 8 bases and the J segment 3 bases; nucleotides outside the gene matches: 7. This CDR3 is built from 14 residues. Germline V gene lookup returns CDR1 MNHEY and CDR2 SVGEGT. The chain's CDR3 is CASSGGGNYNEQFF. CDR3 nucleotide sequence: TGTGCCAGCTCGGGCGGGGGAAACTACAATGAGCAGTTCTTC.

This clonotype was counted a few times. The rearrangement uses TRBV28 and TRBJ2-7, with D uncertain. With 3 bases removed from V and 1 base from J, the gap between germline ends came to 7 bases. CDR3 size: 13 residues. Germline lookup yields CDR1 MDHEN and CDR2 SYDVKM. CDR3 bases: TGTGCCAGCAGTTTTCGCCTTTCCTACGAGCAGTACTTC. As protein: CASSFRLSYEQYF.

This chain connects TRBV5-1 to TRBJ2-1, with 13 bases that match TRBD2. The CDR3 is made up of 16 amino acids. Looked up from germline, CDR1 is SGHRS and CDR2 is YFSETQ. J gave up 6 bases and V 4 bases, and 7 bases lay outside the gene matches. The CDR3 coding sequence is TGCGCCAGCAGCCCGGGACTAGCGGGATTGGGCAATGAGCAGTTCTTC. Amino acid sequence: CASSPGLAGLGNEQFF.

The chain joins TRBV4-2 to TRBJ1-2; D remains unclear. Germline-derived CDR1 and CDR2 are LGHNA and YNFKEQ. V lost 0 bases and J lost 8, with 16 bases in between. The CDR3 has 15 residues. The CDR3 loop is CASSQDARGEVGYTF. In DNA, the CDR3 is TGTGCCAGCAGCCAAGATGCTCGGGGAGAAGTAGGCTACACCTTC.

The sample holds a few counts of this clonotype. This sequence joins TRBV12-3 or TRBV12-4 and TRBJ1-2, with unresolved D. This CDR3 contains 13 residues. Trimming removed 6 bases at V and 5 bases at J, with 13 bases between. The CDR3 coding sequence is TGTGCCAGCAGCCTTGTCCGGGCATATGGCTACACCTTC. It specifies CASSLVRAYGYTF.

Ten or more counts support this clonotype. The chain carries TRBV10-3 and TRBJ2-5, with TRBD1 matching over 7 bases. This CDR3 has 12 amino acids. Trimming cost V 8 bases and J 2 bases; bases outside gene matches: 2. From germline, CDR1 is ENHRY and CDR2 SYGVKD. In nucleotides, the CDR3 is TGTGCCATCGGGGGACAGCAAGAGACCCAGTACTTC. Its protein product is CAIGGQQETQYF.

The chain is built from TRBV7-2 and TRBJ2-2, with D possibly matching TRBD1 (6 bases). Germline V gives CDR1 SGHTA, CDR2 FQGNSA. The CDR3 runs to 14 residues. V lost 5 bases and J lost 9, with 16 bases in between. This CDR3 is CASSGGPAVRELFF. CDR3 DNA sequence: TGTGCCAGCAGCGGGGGCCCCGCCGTCCGGGAGCTGTTTTTT.

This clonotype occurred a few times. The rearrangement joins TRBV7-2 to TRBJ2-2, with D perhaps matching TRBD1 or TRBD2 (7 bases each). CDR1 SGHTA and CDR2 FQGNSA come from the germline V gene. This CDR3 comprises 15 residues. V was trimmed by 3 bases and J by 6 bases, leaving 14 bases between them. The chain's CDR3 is CASSFRQGGSGELFF. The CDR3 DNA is TGTGCCAGCAGCTTCCGGCAGGGGGGGTCCGGGGAGCTGTTTTTT.

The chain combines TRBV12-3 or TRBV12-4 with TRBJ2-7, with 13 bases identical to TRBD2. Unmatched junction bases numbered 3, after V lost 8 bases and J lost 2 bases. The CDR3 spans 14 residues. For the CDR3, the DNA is TGTGCCAGCCGACTAGCGGGAGGTCCCTACGAGCAGTACTTC. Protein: CASRLAGGPYEQYF.

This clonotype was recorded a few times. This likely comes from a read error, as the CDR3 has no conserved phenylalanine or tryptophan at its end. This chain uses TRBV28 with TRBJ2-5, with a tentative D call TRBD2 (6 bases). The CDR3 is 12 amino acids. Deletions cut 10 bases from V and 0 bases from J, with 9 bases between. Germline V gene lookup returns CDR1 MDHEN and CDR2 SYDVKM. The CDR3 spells CATAGNQETQYL. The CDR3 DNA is TGTGCCACCGCGGGAAACCAAGAGACCCAGTACTTA.

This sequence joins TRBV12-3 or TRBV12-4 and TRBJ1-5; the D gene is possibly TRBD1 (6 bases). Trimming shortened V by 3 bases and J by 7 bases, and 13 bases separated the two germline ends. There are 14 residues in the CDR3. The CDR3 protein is CASSFGQLYQPQHF. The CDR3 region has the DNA TGTGCCAGCAGTTTCGGACAGCTTTACCAGCCCCAGCATTTT.

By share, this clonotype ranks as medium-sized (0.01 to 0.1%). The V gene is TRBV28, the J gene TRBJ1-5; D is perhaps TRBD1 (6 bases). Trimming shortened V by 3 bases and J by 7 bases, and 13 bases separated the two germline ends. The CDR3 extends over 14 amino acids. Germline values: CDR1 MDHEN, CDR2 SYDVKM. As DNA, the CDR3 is TGTGCCAGCAGTTTGCACCAGGGGTCGCAGCCCCAGCATTTT. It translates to CASSLHQGSQPQHF. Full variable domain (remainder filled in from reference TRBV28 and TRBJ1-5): DVKVTQSSRYLVKRTGEKVFLECVQDMDHENMFWYRQDPGLGLRLIYFSYDVKMKEKGDIPEGYSVSREKKERFSLILESASTNQTSMYLCASSLHQGSQPQHFGDGTRLSIL.

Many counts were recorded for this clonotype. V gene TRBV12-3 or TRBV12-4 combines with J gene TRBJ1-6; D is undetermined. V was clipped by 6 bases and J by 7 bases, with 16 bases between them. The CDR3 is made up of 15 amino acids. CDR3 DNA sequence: TGTGCCAGCAGGGCTGGGGAGGGAAAAAATTCACCCCTCCACTTT. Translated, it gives CASRAGEGKNSPLHF.

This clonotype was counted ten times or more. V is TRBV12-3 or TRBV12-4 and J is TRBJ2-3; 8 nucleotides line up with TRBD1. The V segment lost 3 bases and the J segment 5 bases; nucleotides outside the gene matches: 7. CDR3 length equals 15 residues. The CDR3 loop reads CASSLGQGAQDTQYF. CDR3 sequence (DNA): TGTGCCAGCAGTTTGGGTCAGGGGGCTCAAGATACGCAGTATTTT.

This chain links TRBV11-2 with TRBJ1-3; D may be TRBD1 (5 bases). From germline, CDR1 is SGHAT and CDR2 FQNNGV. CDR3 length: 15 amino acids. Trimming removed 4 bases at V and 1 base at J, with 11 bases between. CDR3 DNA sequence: TGTGCCAGCAGCTCAATCAGGGAGTCTGGAAACACCATATATTTT. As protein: CASSSIRESGNTIYF.

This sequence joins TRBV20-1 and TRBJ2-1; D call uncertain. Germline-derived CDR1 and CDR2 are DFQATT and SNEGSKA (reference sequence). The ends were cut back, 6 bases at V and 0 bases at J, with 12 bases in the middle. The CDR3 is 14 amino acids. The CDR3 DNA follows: TGCAGTGCCATCGCTCAAAGCTCCTACAATGAGCAGTTCTTC. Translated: CSAIAQSSYNEQFF.

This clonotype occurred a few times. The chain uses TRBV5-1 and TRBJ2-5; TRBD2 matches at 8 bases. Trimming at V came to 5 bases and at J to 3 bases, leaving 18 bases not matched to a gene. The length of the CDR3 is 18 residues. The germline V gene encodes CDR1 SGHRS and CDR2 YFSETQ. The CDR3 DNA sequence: TGCGCCAGCAGTTGGTGGTCGGGGGGGCCTACTGTAAAAGAGACCCAGTACTTC. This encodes CASSWWSGGPTVKETQYF.

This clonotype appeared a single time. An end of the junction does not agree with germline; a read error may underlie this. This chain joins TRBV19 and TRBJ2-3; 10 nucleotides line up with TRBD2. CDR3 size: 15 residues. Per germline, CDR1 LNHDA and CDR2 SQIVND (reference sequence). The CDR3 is CASRRAGGLGDMQYF. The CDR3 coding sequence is TGTGCCAGTAGAAGAGCGGGGGGGCTTGGAGATATGCAGTATTTT.

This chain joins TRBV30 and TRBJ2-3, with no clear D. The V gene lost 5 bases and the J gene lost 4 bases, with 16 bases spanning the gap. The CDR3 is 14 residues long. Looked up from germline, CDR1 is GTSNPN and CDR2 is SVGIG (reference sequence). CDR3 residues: CAWSGRPFPDTQYF. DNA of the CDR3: TGTGCCTGGTCCGGGCGGCCTTTCCCAGATACGCAGTATTTT.

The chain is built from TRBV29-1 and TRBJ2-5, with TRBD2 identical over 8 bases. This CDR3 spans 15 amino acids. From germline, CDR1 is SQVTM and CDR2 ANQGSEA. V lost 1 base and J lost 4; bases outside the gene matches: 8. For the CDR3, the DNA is TGCAGCGTTGAAGGCGGGGGGCCGGGCTTAGAGACCCAGTACTTC. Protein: CSVEGGGPGLETQYF. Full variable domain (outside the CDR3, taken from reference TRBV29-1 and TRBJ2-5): SAVISQKPSRDICQRGTSLTIQCQVDSQVTMMFWYRQQPGQSLTLIATANQGSEATYESGFVIDKFPISRPNLTFSTLTVSNMSPEDSSIYLCSVEGGGPGLETQYFGPGTRLLVL.